The present TCR beta chain was sequenced within a study of blood T cell repertoires in COVID-19. Study background: Nucleic acid was either cDNA or gDNA, and it came from T cells, B-cell-depleted T cells, or PBMCs.

In the original analysis: From reference gene primer amplification, estimates of nucleated cell counts were derived. Measured with immunoSEQ multiplex PCR; TCRdb has only the in-frame clones, and not every one. V, J and clone size derive from that table, while D and trimming were established from the DNA sequence. The sample lists approximately 170,000 clones; approximately 82% were seen once. This clone was seen once. Residents of 24 US areas, aged about 18 to 89 years, made up the participants. Clinical history as reported by participants underpinned cohort assignment. Trimming removed 6 bases at V and 1 base at J, with 11 bases between. The CDR3 covers 14 residues. CDR1 LNHDA and CDR2 SQIVND come from the germline V gene (reference sequence).

V and J are TRBV19 and TRBJ2-3; D uncertain. The receptor's source is a woman in her 50s in a cohort exposed to, infected with or recovered from COVID-19 (not recorded which). Sequenced material: PBMCs or T cells enriched from blood (not recorded which). The CDR3 protein is CASRIEVGTDTQYF. The CDR3 coding sequence is TGTGCCAGTAGAATTGAGGTGGGCACAGATACGCAGTATTTT.